The 15 T cell receptor beta chains in this list originate from one sample, sequenced in a study of cytomegalovirus exposure and HLA in healthy donors (dated by TCRdb to 2017 to 2019). The receptor library was made with the immunoSEQ multiplex PCR assay. The multiplex PCR relied on a mix of 60 forward primers for TCR Vbeta segments and 13 reverse primers for TCR Jbeta segments. Drawn from immuneACCESS, this table holds only the in-frame rearrangements with V and J called that TCRdb kept. Clones are partly lost; checked studies trace under half to an unresolved V gene and leave the rest unexplained. This sample is represented by some 120,000 clones; more than 65% of them were singletons. The ten biggest clones cover roughly 13% of the sample. Sequences were obtained from PBMCs. These receptors were taken from a middle-aged woman in good health and CMV-seropositive.

Of note for this clone: At one boundary the junction diverges from the germline segment, which might be a read error. The chain is built from TRBV10-3 and TRBJ2-7; 9 positions match TRBD1. Per germline, CDR1 ENHRY and CDR2 SYGVKD. This CDR3 spans 15 amino acids. The CDR3 sequence: CAISEYGDRAYEQYF. The CDR3 nucleotides read TGTGCCATCAGCGAGTATGGGGACAGGGCCTACGAGCAGTACTTC.

The gene calls are TRBV10-2 and TRBJ2-7, with TRBD1 matching over 7 bases. CDR3 length: 13 amino acids. V shed 6 bases, J shed 4 bases, and the junction held 6 bases outside the gene matches. Looked up from germline, CDR1 is WSHSY and CDR2 is SAAADI. CDR3 in amino acids: CASRPGTEYEQYF. The DNA for the CDR3 is TGCGCCAGCAGGCCCGGGACAGAATACGAGCAGTACTTC.

The chain combines TRBV20-1 with TRBJ2-7; TRBD2 is a possible D gene (6 bases). Germline CDR1 and CDR2: DFQATT and SNEGSKA (reference sequence). The CDR3 runs to 11 residues. V lost 6 bases and J 5 bases, leaving 11 bases between the germline ends. The CDR3 loop reads CSASDYHEQYF. CDR3 nucleotide sequence: TGCAGTGCCTCGGACTACCACGAGCAGTACTTC.

The rearrangement links TRBV6-5 to TRBJ2-7; D is unresolved. The germline V and J ends were trimmed by 6 bases and 6 bases, with 15 bases remaining between them. CDR3 size: 13 residues. Germline CDR1 MNHEY, CDR2 SVGAGI. The CDR3 sequence: CASRSTATGEQYF. CDR3 DNA: TGTGCCAGCAGGAGCACTGCGACGGGCGAGCAGTACTTC.

J is TRBJ2-3 and V is TRBV5-8; 8 bases fit TRBD1. This CDR3 contains 15 residues. J gave up 2 bases and V 3 bases, and 5 bases lay outside the gene matches. The germline V gene encodes CDR1 SGHTS and CDR2 YDEGEE. The CDR3 DNA follows: TGTGCCAGCAGCTCGGGGACAGGCTACACAGATACGCAGTATTTT. Amino acids: CASSSGTGYTDTQYF.

This clone was counted a single time. The chain joins TRBV6-5 to TRBJ2-2, with 7 nucleotides matching TRBD2. The germline V gene has CDR1 MNHEY and CDR2 SVGAGI. V lost 2 bases and J lost 4; bases outside the gene matches: 1. The CDR3 covers 14 residues. CDR3 loop: CASSYGRATGELFF. The CDR3 region has the DNA TGTGCCAGCAGTTACGGGAGGGCCACCGGGGAGCTGTTTTTT.

The CDR3 DNA follows: TGTGCCAGCAGCGACAGAGTCTATGGCTACACCTTC. Its translation: CASSDRVYGYTF. The chain combines TRBV9 with TRBJ1-2; D uncertain. There are 12 residues in the CDR3. Germline V gene lookup returns CDR1 SGDLS and CDR2 YYNGEE. V was pared by 3 bases and J by 4 bases, with 7 bases between.

The chain uses TRBV28 and TRBJ1-5; no clear D gene. The CDR3 contains 13 residues. The ends were cut back, 3 bases at V and 12 bases at J, with 15 bases in the middle. CDR1 and CDR2 (germline): MDHEN, SYDVKM. The CDR3 sequence is CASSFMAGGLQHF. CDR3 DNA sequence: TGTGCCAGCAGTTTTATGGCGGGTGGGCTCCAGCATTTT. The whole variable domain, remainder taken from reference TRBV28 and TRBJ1-5, is DVKVTQSSRYLVKRTGEKVFLECVQDMDHENMFWYRQDPGLGLRLIYFSYDVKMKEKGDIPEGYSVSREKKERFSLILESASTNQTSMYLCASSFMAGGLQHFGDGTRLSIL.

The V gene is TRBV5-1, the J gene TRBJ2-1, with 7 nucleotides matching TRBD2. The CDR3 has 16 amino acids. Germline trimming cut 4 bases from V and 4 bases from J; bases unmatched to any gene: 11. CDR1 is SGHRS, CDR2 YFSETQ, per germline. The CDR3: CASSARSGEIYNEQFF. Written as DNA, the CDR3 is TGCGCCAGCAGCGCTCGCAGCGGGGAGATATACAATGAGCAGTTCTTC.

The chain joins TRBV14 to TRBJ2-2, with 8 bases aligning to TRBD2. The CDR3 has 19 amino acids. The J segment lost 2 bases and the V segment lost 2 bases, leaving 13 bases of the junction unmatched. Looked up from germline, CDR1 is SGHDN and CDR2 is FVKESK. The CDR3 is CASSQLWRSSGRNTGELFF. The DNA for the CDR3 is TGTGCCAGCAGCCAATTATGGCGGTCCAGCGGGAGAAACACCGGGGAGCTGTTTTTT. Variable domain in full (rest from reference TRBV14 and TRBJ2-2): EAGVTQFPSHSVIEKGQTVTLRCDPISGHDNLYWYRRVMGKEIKFLLHFVKESKQDESGMPNNRFLAERTGGTYSTLKVQPAELEDSGVYFCASSQLWRSSGRNTGELFFGEGSRLTVL.

This clone showed up just once. The chain is built from TRBV7-9 and TRBJ1-1; D ambiguous. CDR3 length: 12 amino acids. The V end was cut by 7 bases, the J end by 5 bases, with 11 bases between. CDR1 is SEHNR, CDR2 FQNEAQ, per germline (reference sequence). The chain's CDR3 is CASKRPRTEAFF. As DNA, the CDR3 is TGTGCCAGCAAGAGGCCGAGGACTGAAGCTTTCTTT.

This clone has only a few counts. Additional DNA sequences in this sample encode the identical CDR3. The chain carries TRBV7-3 and TRBJ2-1, with TRBD2 matching 8 bases. J was trimmed by 10 bases and V by 3 bases; bases with no gene match: 2. In germline, CDR1 is SGHTA, CDR2 FQGTGA. The CDR3 length is 12 residues. The CDR3 sequence is CASSFSGNEQFF. CDR3 in DNA: TGTGCCAGCAGCTTTAGCGGGAACGAGCAGTTCTTC.

V usage is TRBV5-1 and J usage is TRBJ2-5; a possible D gene is TRBD1 (7 bases). The CDR3 is 15 residues long. Germline CDR1 and CDR2: SGHRS and YFSETQ. V was pared by 0 bases and J by 5 bases, with 14 bases between. The CDR3 reads CASSLAAGGRETQYF. The DNA of the CDR3 is TGCGCCAGCAGCTTGGCCGCAGGGGGGCGCGAGACCCAGTACTTC.

This chain connects TRBV5-4 to TRBJ2-3, with 10 positions matching TRBD2. From germline, CDR1 is SGHNT and CDR2 YYREEE (reference sequence). The CDR3 contains 16 residues. V shed 4 bases, J shed 6 bases, and the junction held 11 bases outside the gene matches. In nucleotides, the CDR3 is TGTGCCAGCAGCCGAATCCTAGCGGGAGAGGGGGATACGCAGTATTTT. Amino acid sequence: CASSRILAGEGDTQYF.

The CDR3 region has the DNA TGTGCCAGCAGCTCGACAGGGTTTTACGAGCAGTACTTC. Its translation: CASSSTGFYEQYF. The chain links TRBV13 to TRBJ2-7; 7 nucleotides match TRBD1. V was clipped by 4 bases and J by 4 bases; unmatched bases: 4. In germline, CDR1 is PRHDT, CDR2 FYEKMQ (reference sequence). CDR3 length: 13 amino acids.